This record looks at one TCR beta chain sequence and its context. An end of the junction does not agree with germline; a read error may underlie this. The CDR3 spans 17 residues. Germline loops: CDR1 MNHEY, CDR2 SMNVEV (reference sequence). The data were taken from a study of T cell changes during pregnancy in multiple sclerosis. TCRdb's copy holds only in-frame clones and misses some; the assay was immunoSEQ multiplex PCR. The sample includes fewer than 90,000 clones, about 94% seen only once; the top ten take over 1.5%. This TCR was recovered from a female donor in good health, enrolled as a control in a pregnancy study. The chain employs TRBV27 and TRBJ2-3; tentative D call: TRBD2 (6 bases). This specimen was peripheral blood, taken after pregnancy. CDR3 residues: CASSLVGGRGILDTQYF. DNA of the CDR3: TGTGCCAGTAGTTTAGTGGGAGGAAGGGGCATACTGGATACGCAGTATTTT.